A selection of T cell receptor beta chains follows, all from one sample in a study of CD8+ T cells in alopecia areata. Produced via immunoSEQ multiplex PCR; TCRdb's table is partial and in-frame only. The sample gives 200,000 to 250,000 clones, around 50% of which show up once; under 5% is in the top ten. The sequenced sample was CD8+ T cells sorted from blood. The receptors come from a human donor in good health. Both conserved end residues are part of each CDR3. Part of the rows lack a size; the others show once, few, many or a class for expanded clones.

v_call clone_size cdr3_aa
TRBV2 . CASSESVNYQYF
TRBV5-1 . CASSLGILYEQYF
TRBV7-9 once CASSTNEKPQHF
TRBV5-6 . CASSPGTTYEQYF
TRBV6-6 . CASSYSTDGSYEQYF
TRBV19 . CASHRIGDTEAFF
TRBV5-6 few CASSPVPTNTEAFF
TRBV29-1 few CSVEEGQGNEQYF
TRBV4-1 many CASSARGDLYGYTF
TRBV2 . CASSRDRGTYNEQFF
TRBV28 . CATCLGSQETQYF
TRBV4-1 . CASSQVKGELSKAFF
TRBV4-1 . CASSFEGSYEQYF
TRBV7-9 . CASSQEVRVLVNNEQFF
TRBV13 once CASSPRLNSPLHF
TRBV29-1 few CSVDSRGNTDTQYF
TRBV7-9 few CASSSSQGANYGYTF
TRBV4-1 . CASSQVRGRDTQYF